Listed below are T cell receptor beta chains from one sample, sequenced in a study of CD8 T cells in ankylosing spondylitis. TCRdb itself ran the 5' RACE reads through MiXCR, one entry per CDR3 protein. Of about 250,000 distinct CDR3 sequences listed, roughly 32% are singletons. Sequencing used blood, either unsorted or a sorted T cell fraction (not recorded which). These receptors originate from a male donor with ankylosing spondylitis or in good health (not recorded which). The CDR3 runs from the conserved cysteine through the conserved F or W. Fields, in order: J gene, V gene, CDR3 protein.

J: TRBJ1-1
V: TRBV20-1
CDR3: CSANRGNTEAFF

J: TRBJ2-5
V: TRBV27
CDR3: CASSLFTGRQETQYF

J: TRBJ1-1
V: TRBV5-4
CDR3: CASTSGLGSTEAFF

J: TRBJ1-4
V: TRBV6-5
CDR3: CASSYRSGRMEKLFF

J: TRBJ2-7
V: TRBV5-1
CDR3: CASSFPIAGSGEQYF

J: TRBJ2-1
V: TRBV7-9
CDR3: CASSLDQAPLRNEQFF

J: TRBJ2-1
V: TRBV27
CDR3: CASSLGGGLTYNEQFF

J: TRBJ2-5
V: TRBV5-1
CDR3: CASSLAGVAGSQETQYF

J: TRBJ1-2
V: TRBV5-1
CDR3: CASSLTTGTNYGYTF

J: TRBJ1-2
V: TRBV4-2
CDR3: CASSQPTDSYYGYTF

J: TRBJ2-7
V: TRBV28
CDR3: CASSSNEQYF

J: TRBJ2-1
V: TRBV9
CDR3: CASSVATGQVNEQFF

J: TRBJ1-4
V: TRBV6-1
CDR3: CASSRGRANEKLFF

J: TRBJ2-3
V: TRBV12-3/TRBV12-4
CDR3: CASSLRAGGHTDTQYF

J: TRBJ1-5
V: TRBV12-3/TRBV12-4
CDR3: CASSLMGGNQPQHF

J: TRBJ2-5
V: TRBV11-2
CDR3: CASSTQGGLSYPKETQYF

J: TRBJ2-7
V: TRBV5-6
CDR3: CASSLFGRGGSYEQYF

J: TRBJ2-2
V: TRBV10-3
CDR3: CAIRNGALDTGELFF

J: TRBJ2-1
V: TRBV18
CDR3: CASSDGRSSYNEQFF

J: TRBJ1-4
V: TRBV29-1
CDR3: CSVERQDGEKLFF

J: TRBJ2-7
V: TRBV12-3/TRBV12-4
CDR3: CASRRGGPLSYEQYF

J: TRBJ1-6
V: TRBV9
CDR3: CASSETGVNSPLHF

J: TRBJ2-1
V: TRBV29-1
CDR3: CSVELTGNEQFF

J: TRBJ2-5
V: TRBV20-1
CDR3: CSARKRGLAGMYQETQYF

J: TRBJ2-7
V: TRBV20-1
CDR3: CSASEGVGQGYEQYF

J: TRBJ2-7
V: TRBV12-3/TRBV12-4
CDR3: CASTPGSRNEQYF

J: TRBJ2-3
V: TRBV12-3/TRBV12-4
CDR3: CASSFIGGGTDTQYF

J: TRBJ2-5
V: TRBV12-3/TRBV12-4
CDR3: CAIKPPQTQYF

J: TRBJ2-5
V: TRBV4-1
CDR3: CASSLGPTGETQYF

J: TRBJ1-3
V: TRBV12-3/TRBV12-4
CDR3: CASSLRTGSNTIYF

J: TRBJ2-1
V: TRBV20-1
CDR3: CRPLGALEQFF

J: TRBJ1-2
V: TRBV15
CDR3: CATSQSSKTDPTNYGYTF

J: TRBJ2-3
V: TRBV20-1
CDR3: CSARAGTGDTQYF

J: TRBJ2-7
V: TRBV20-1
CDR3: CSARSGTGFYEQYF

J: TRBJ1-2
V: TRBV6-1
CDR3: CASSEIPGDYGYTF

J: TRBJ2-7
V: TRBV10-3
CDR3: CAISKDRGDVREQYF

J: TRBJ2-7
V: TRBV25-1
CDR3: CAVGGGAYEQYF

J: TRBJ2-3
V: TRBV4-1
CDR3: CASSQGSRGLASRGSDTQYF

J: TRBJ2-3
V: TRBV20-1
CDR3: CSAPKGRSNTDTQYF

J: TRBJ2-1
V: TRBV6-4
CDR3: CASSDSKRGSYNEQFF

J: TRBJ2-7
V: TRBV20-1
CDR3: CSQLGRLILYKTREQYF

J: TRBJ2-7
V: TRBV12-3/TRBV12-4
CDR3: CASSSFLAYEQYF